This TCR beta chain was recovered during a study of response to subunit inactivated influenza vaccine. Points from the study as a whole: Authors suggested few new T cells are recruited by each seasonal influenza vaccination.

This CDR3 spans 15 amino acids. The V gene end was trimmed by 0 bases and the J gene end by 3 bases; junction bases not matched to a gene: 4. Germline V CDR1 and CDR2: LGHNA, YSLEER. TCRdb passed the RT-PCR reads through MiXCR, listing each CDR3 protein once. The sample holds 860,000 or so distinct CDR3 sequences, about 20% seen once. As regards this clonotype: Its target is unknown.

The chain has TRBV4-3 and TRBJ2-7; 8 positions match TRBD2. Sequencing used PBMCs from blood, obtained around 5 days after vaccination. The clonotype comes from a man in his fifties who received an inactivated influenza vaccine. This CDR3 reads CASSQEPGLGYEQYF. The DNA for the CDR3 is TGCGCCAGCAGCCAAGAACCGGGACTAGGCTACGAGCAGTACTTC.